This T cell receptor beta chain was sequenced during a study of cytomegalovirus exposure and HLA in healthy donors. Study-level findings and limits: Overall, approximately 150 TCR beta chains were annotated as cytomegalovirus-associated.

Each of the donors was a healthy bone marrow donor. Of note for this clone: Its specificity is not known.

The PCR ran on 60 Vbeta and 13 Jbeta primers. Authors' analysis steps: Counted up in a later analysis, unique TCR beta chains came to approximately 83 million, with some 11 million shared. Produced via immunoSEQ multiplex PCR; TCRdb's table is partial and in-frame only. V, J and clone size are those of that table, while D and trimming were read from the DNA. Of about 150,000 clones listed, about 82% were seen once; the top ten hold about 4.3%. Germline-derived CDR1 and CDR2 are MNHEY and SVGAGI. Trimming stripped 0 bases from V and 7 bases from J, with 4 bases between. CDR3 length: 12 amino acids. This chain connects TRBV6-5 to TRBJ2-1; D is undetermined. The source of this sequence is a man younger than 40 in good health. Source material: PBMCs. In nucleotides, the CDR3 is TGTGCCAGCAGTTACTCGACAAATGAGCAGTTCTTC. Its protein is CASSYSTNEQFF.